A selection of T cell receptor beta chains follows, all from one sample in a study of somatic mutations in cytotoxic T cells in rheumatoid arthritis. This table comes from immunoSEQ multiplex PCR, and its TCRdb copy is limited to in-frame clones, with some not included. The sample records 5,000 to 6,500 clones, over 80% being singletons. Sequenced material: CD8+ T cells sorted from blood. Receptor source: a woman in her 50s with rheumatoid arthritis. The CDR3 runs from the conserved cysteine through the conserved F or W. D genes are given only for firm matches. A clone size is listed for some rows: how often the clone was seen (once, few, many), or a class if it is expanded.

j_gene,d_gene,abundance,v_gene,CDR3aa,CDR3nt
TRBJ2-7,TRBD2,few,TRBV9,CASSVAGTSEPYEQYF,TGTGCCAGCAGCGTAGCAGGGACTAGCGAGCCCTACGAGCAGTACTTC
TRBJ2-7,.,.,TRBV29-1,CSVESGVDYEQYF,TGCAGCGTTGAGTCCGGAGTTGACTACGAGCAGTACTTC
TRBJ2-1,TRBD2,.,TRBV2,CASSELGEGRNEQFF,TGTGCCAGCAGTGAACTGGGGGAGGGCCGCAATGAGCAGTTCTTC
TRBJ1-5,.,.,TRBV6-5,CAISTGDSNQPQHF,TGTGCCATCAGCACAGGTGACAGCAATCAGCCCCAGCATTTT
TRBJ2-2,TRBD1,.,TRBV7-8,CASSSQGAGELFF,TGTGCCAGCAGCTCTCAGGGGGCCGGGGAGCTGTTTTTT
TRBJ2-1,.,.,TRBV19,CASSPRAYYNEQFF,TGTGCCAGTAGTCCCAGGGCCTACTACAATGAGCAGTTCTTC
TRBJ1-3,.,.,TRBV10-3,CATSRGDTGNTIYF,TGTGCCACCTCAAGAGGTGATACTGGAAACACCATATATTTT
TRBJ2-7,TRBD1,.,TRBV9,CASSAPGTGSNEQYF,TGTGCCAGCAGCGCTCCTGGGACAGGGTCTAACGAGCAGTACTTC
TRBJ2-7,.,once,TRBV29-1,CSVEGLSYEQYF,TGCAGCGTTGAAGGTCTCTCCTACGAGCAGTACTTC
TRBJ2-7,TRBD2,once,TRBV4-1,CASSQGIPGLAGLYEQYF,TGCGCCAGCAGCCAAGGCATACCGGGACTAGCGGGATTATACGAGCAGTACTTC
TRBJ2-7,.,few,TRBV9,CASSVSGAIGEQYF,TGTGCCAGCAGCGTATCCGGAGCCATCGGGGAGCAGTACTTC
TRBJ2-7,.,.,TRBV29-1,CSVETDETYEQYF,TGCAGCGTTGAAACAGACGAAACCTACGAGCAGTACTTC
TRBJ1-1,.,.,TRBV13,CASSLGGFEAFF,TGTGCCAGCAGCTTAGGGGGCTTTGAAGCTTTCTTT
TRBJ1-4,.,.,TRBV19,CARRGFGATNEKLFF,TGTGCCAGGCGGGGGTTTGGGGCAACTAATGAAAAACTGTTTTTT
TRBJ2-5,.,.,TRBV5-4,CASSLAQQETQYF,TGTGCCAGCAGCTTGGCTCAGCAAGAGACCCAGTACTTC
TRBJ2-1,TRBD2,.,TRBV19,CASRFLAGAPEQFF,TGTGCCAGTCGGTTTCTAGCGGGGGCCCCTGAGCAGTTCTTC
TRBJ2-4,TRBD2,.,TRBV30,CAWTTGLAEDIQYF,TGTGCCTGGACCACGGGGCTAGCGGAGGACATTCAGTACTTC
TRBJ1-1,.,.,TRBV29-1,CSVDRRSQAFF,TGCAGCGTTGATCGGCGGTCACAAGCTTTCTTT
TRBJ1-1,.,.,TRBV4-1,CASSHTPGLVTEAFF,TGCGCCAGCAGCCATACACCGGGACTAGTTACTGAAGCCTTCTTT
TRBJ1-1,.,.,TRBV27,CASSGIVSRGEVEAFF,TGTGCCAGCTCCGGGATCGTATCGCGGGGGGAAGTTGAAGCTTTCTTT
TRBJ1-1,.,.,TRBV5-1,CASSLGPGTEAFF,TGCGCCAGCAGCTTGGGACCAGGCACTGAAGCTTTCTTT
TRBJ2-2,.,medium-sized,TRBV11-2,CASTFSGSDVGELFF,TGTGCCAGCACCTTTTCCGGGAGTGATGTCGGGGAGCTGTTTTTT
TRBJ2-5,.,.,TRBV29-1,CSVDLMGLETQYF,TGCAGCGTTGATCTAATGGGGCTGGAGACCCAGTACTTC
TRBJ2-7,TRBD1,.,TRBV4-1,CASSQEVPRGNEQYF,TGCGCCAGCAGCCAAGAAGTGCCCAGGGGGAACGAGCAGTACTTC
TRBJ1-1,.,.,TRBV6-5,CASSQGFRNTEAFF,TGTGCCAGCAGCCAGGGTTTCCGGAACACTGAAGCTTTCTTT
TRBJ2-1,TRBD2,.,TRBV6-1,CASYGGLAVYNEQFF,TGTGCCAGTTACGGGGGACTAGCGGTTTACAATGAGCAGTTCTTC
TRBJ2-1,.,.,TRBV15,CATSRVGQGDPLAGGLLYNEQFF,TGTGCCACCAGCAGAGTAGGACAGGGGGACCCCCTAGCGGGGGGCCTGCTCTACAATGAGCAGTTCTTC
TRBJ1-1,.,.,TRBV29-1,CSVDTGDETEAFF,TGCAGCGTTGACACGGGGGATGAAACTGAAGCTTTCTTT
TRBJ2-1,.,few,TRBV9,CASSSTRGNNEQFF,TGTGCCAGCAGCTCCACGCGGGGAAACAATGAGCAGTTCTTC
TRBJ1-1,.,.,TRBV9,CASSETGMNTEAFF,TGTGCCAGCAGCGAAACAGGAATGAACACTGAAGCTTTCTTT
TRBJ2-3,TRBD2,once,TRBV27,CASSFWAGADTQYF,TGTGCCAGCAGTTTTTGGGCGGGGGCAGATACGCAGTATTTT